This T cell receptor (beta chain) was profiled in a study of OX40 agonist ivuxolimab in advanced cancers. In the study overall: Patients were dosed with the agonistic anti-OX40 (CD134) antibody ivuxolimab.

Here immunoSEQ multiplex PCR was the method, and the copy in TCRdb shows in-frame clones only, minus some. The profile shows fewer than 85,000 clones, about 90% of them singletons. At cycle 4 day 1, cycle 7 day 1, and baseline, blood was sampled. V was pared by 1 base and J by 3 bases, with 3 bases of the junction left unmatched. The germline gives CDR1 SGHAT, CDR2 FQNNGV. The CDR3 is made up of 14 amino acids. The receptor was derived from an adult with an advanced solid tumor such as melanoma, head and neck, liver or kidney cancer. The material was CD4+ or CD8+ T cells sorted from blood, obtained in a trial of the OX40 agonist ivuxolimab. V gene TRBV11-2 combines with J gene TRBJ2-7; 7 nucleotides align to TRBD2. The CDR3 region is CASSLGSGGYEQYF. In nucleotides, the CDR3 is TGTGCCAGCAGCTTAGGGTCGGGGGGCTACGAGCAGTACTTC. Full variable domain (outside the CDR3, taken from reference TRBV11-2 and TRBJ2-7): EAGVAQSPRYKIIEKRQSVAFWCNPISGHATLYWYQQILGQGPKLLIQFQNNGVVDDSQLPKDRFSAERLKGVDSTLKIQPAKLEDSAVYLCASSLGSGGYEQYFGPGTRLTVT.